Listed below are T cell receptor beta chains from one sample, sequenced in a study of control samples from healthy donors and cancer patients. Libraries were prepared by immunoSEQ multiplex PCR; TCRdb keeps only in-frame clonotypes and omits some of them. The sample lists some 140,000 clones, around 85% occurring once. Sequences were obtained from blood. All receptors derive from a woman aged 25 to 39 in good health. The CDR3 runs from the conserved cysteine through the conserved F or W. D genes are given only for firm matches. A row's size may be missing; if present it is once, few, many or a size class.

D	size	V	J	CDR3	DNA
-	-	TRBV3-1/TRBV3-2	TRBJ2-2	CASSQDGPAYTGELFF	TGTGCCAGCAGCCAAGATGGCCCAGCCTACACCGGGGAGCTGTTTTTT
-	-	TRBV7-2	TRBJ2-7	CASSFPQGYHEQYF	TGTGCCAGCAGCTTCCCTCAGGGGTACCACGAGCAGTACTTC
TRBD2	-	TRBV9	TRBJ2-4	CASSVGSGSGDIQYF	TGTGCCAGCAGCGTGGGGAGCGGGAGCGGAGACATTCAGTACTTC
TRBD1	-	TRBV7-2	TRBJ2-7	CASSWPGRGLYEQYF	TGTGCCAGCAGCTGGCCGGGCAGGGGGCTGTACGAGCAGTACTTC
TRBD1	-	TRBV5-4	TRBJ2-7	CASSRMSVRGHDEQYF	TGTGCCAGCAGCCGAATGTCAGTCAGGGGGCACGACGAGCAGTACTTC
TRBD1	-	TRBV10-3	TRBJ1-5	CAISGDSIGNQPQHF	TGTGCCATCAGTGGGGACAGTATTGGCAATCAGCCCCAGCATTTT
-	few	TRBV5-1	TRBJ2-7	CASSPGLYNPYEQYF	TGCGCCAGCAGCCCCGGACTATATAACCCCTACGAGCAGTACTTC
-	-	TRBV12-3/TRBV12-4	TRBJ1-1	CASSLDFFTEAFF	TGTGCCAGCAGTTTGGACTTTTTCACTGAAGCTTTCTTT
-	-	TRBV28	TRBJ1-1	CASSVGTVNTEAFF	TGTGCCAGCAGTGTTGGGACGGTGAACACTGAAGCTTTCTTT
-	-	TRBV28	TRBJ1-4	CASSPSRSLNEKLFF	TGTGCCAGCAGTCCCTCACGCAGCCTTAATGAAAAACTGTTTTTT
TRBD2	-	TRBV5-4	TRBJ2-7	CASSRDLAGGYEQYF	TGTGCCAGCAGCCGGGACCTAGCGGGAGGCTACGAGCAGTACTTC
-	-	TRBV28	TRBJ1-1	CASSLGGTNTEAFF	TGTGCCAGCAGTTTAGGGGGTACGAACACTGAAGCTTTCTTT
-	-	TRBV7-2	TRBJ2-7	CASSALARDSEQYF	TGTGCCAGCAGCGCCCTCGCCCGGGACTCCGAGCAGTACTTC
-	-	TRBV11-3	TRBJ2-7	CASSLSGTSSYEQYF	TGTGCCAGCAGCTTATCCGGGACCTCTTCCTACGAGCAGTACTTC
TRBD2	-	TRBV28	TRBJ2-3	CASSYSGRSKITQYF	TGTGCCAGCAGTTATAGCGGGAGGTCCAAGATTACGCAGTATTTT
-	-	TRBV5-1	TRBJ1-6	CASSLDRGNSPLHF	TGCGCCAGCAGCTTGGACAGAGGGAATTCACCCCTCCACTTT
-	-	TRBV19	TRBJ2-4	CASNHGQLAKNIQYF	TGTGCCAGTAACCACGGGCAGCTAGCCAAAAACATTCAGTACTTC
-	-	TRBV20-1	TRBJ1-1	CSAGQNTEAFF	TGCAGTGCCGGTCAGAACACTGAAGCTTTCTTT
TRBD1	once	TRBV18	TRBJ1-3	CASSPTGAAGNTIYF	TGTGCCAGCTCACCGACAGGGGCAGCTGGAAACACCATATATTTT
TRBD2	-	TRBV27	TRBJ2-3	CASSFLAGNTDTQYF	TGTGCCAGCAGTTTTTTAGCGGGGAATACAGATACGCAGTATTTT
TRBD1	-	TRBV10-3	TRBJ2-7	CAISEVGQGHEQYF	TGTGCCATCAGTGAGGTCGGACAGGGCCACGAGCAGTACTTC
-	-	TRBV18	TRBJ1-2	CASSQQENYGYTF	TGTGCCAGCTCACAACAGGAAAACTATGGCTACACCTTC
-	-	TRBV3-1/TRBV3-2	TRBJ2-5	CASSPGPKETQYF	TGTGCCAGCAGCCCCGGTCCGAAAGAGACCCAGTACTTC